The 29 T cell receptor beta chains given below trace back to one sample, sequenced in a study of CD8 T cells in ankylosing spondylitis. TCRdb analysed the 5' RACE reads with MiXCR anew, one entry per CDR3 protein. The data hold about 250,000 distinct CDR3 sequences, with roughly a third observed a single time. Sequences were obtained from blood, either unsorted or a sorted T cell fraction (not recorded which). The receptors derive from a male donor with ankylosing spondylitis or in good health (not recorded which).

The chain combines TRBV2 with TRBJ2-3; D uncertain. Germline V lookup: CDR1 SNHLY, CDR2 FYNNEI. Between the trimmed V and J ends, which lost 7 bases and 0 bases, there was a span of 8 bases. The CDR3 has 13 residues. CDR3 loop: CASNVQSTDTQYF. In DNA, the CDR3 is TGTGCCAGCAACGTTCAGAGCACAGATACGCAGTATTTT.

The V and J genes are TRBV12-3 or TRBV12-4 and TRBJ1-5, with a tentative D call TRBD1 (5 bases). The V end was cut by 5 bases, the J end by 5 bases, with 7 bases between. The CDR3 spans 12 residues. CDR3 protein: CASSDSYQPQHF. The CDR3 DNA is TGTGCCAGCAGTGACAGCTATCAGCCCCAGCATTTT.

The genes are TRBV19 and TRBJ2-1; D not resolved. Germline lookup yields CDR1 LNHDA and CDR2 SQIVND (reference sequence). Deletions cut 0 bases from V and 0 bases from J, with 15 bases between. There are 18 residues in the CDR3. The CDR3 sequence is CASSIDSASPSSYNEQFF. The CDR3 coding sequence is TGTGCCAGTAGTATAGATAGTGCTAGTCCGAGCTCCTACAATGAGCAGTTCTTC. Full variable domain (rest looked up from reference TRBV19 and TRBJ2-1): DGGITQSPKYLFRKEGQNVTLSCEQNLNHDAMYWYRQDPGQGLRLIYYSQIVNDFQKGDIAEGYSVSREKKESFPLTVTSAQKNPTAFYLCASSIDSASPSSYNEQFFGPGTRLTVL.

This clonotype has more than one count but fewer than ten. CDR3 sequence: CASSPPGQGYGYTF. CDR3 nucleotide sequence: TGTGCCAGCAGCCCCCCGGGACAGGGCTATGGCTACACCTTC. V is TRBV7-9 and J is TRBJ1-2; 9 bases are shared with TRBD1. The J segment lost 4 bases and the V segment lost 5 bases, leaving 5 bases of the junction unmatched. The CDR3 runs to 14 residues. CDR1 is SEHNR, CDR2 FQNEAQ, per germline (reference sequence).

This clonotype was recorded at least ten times. The chain couples TRBV6-5 to TRBJ2-1; no clear D. Trimming took off 2 bases at V and 5 bases at J, with 4 bases between the two ends. The CDR3 is made up of 12 amino acids. CDR1 is MNHEY, CDR2 SVGAGI, per germline. The CDR3 loop is CASSYVNNEQFF. CDR3 in DNA: TGTGCCAGCAGTTACGTTAACAATGAGCAGTTCTTC.

V is TRBV5-5 and J is TRBJ2-2, with 11 bases aligning to TRBD2. CDR1 and CDR2 (germline): SGHKS, YYEKEE (reference sequence). This CDR3 region has 17 residues. The V and J ends lost 4 bases and 1 base, in that order; junction bases with no gene match: 6. CDR3 residues: CASSPLTSGGNTGELFF. CDR3 nucleotides: TGTGCCAGCAGCCCCCTCACTAGCGGGGGGAACACCGGGGAGCTGTTTTTT.

The sample holds a few counts of this clonotype. V is TRBV20-1 and J is TRBJ2-7; 10 bases align to TRBD2. Germline-derived CDR1 and CDR2 are DFQATT and SNEGSKA (reference sequence). The V and J ends lost 5 bases and 1 base, in that order; junction bases with no gene match: 5. The CDR3 has 14 residues. CDR3 nucleotide sequence: TGCAGTGCTCAGACTAGCGGGCCTTCCTACGAGCAGTACTTC. This translates into CSAQTSGPSYEQYF.

This clonotype has just a few counts. This chain links TRBV12-3 or TRBV12-4 with TRBJ2-2, with TRBD1 as a possible D gene (6 bases). CDR3 length: 15 amino acids. The V end lost 4 bases, the J end lost 6 bases, and 15 bases lay between the germline ends. Here the CDR3 reads CASSSSGAGPGELFF. As DNA, the CDR3 is TGTGCCAGCAGTTCCTCAGGGGCAGGTCCCGGGGAGCTGTTTTTT.

In its sample, this clonotype was seen a few times. The chain combines TRBV5-1 with TRBJ2-3, with unresolved D. CDR1 SGHRS and CDR2 YFSETQ come from the germline V gene. The CDR3 is made up of 14 amino acids. Trimming left V 1 base short and J 0 bases short, with 6 bases between. The DNA of the CDR3 is TGCGCCAGCAGCTTGAGAAGAAGCACAGATACGCAGTATTTT. It is translated as CASSLRRSTDTQYF.

This clonotype was observed a few times. The V call is TRBV7-9, the J call TRBJ2-1; 9 bases agree with TRBD1. In germline, CDR1 is SEHNR, CDR2 FQNEAQ (reference sequence). This CDR3 is built from 16 residues. V was clipped by 5 bases and J by 1 base; unmatched bases: 6. The CDR3 DNA reads as TGTGCCAGCAGCCGTGGGGGACAGGGATCCTACAATGAGCAGTTCTTC. Amino acids: CASSRGGQGSYNEQFF.

V usage is TRBV12-3 or TRBV12-4 and J usage is TRBJ2-5; D is possibly TRBD1 (6 bases). With 6 bases removed from V and 5 bases from J, the gap between germline ends came to 16 bases. The CDR3 is made up of 14 amino acids. This CDR3 is CASSSRGSGETQYF. CDR3 DNA: TGTGCCAGCAGCTCTAGGGGGAGTGGGGAGACCCAGTACTTC.

The V gene is TRBV4-2, the J gene TRBJ2-4, with no clear D. Germline V gives CDR1 LGHNA, CDR2 YNFKEQ. This CDR3 comprises 16 residues. V lost 0 bases and J lost 6, with 15 bases in between. CDR3 DNA sequence: TGTGCCAGCAGCCAAGATCCGGGTTCAGGTGTAAACATTCAGTACTTC. This translates into CASSQDPGSGVNIQYF.

The chain joins TRBV9 to TRBJ2-2; 12 bases line up with TRBD2. The CDR3 totals 16 residues. With V trimmed by 6 bases and J by 5 bases, 8 bases remained unmatched. CDR1 is SGDLS and CDR2 is YYNGEE in the germline V gene. The DNA for the CDR3 is TGTGCCAGCACGGCTAGCGGGGGGGCGAGGACCGGGGAGCTGTTTTTT. Protein: CASTASGGARTGELFF. The whole variable domain, filled in from reference TRBV9 and TRBJ2-2, reads DSGVTQTPKHLITATGQRVTLRCSPRSGDLSVYWYQQSLDQGLQFLIQYYNGEERAKGNILERFSAQQFPDLHSELNLSSLELGDSALYFCASTASGGARTGELFFGEGSRLTVL.

The chain combines TRBV6-2 or TRBV6-3 with TRBJ2-7; unclear D gene. CDR1 is MNHEY, CDR2 SVGEGT, per germline. The CDR3 totals 14 residues. Trimming took off 8 bases at V and 2 bases at J, with 16 bases between the two ends. The CDR3 nucleotides read TGTGCCAGCCGTTTTTTGGGCCTGCCCTACGAGCAGTACTTC. As protein: CASRFLGLPYEQYF.

J is TRBJ2-7 and V is TRBV7-9; tentatively, D is TRBD2 (5 bases). V gave up 4 bases and J gave up 1 base, with 8 bases separating them. The germline V gene encodes CDR1 SEHNR and CDR2 FQNEAQ (reference sequence). The CDR3 spans 13 residues. The CDR3 loop reads CASSSGDSYEQYF. The DNA for the CDR3 is TGTGCCAGCAGCTCCGGGGATTCCTACGAGCAGTACTTC.

This clonotype has a handful of counts. The chain uses TRBV12-3 or TRBV12-4 and TRBJ2-2; 9 bases map to TRBD2. V shed 5 bases and J 7 bases; nucleotides not matched to a gene: 11. This CDR3 contains 16 residues. The CDR3 region is CASSGDGGGADGELFF. Written as DNA, the CDR3 is TGTGCCAGCAGTGGGGACGGCGGGGGGGCCGACGGGGAGCTGTTTTTT.

Only a few counts were recorded for this clonotype. J is TRBJ1-2 and V is TRBV7-6; D remains unclear. V dropped 5 bases and J dropped 0 bases, with 13 bases sitting between them. This CDR3 is built from 15 residues. The germline V gene has CDR1 SGHVS and CDR2 FNYEAQ. The DNA of the CDR3 is TGTGCCAGCAGCCCACTCGGAGCTACTAACTATGGCTACACCTTC. It codes for CASSPLGATNYGYTF.

As DNA, the CDR3 is TGTGCCAGCAGCTTAAGTTGGTACAATGAGCAGTTCTTC. Its translation is CASSLSWYNEQFF. The chain links TRBV7-6 to TRBJ2-1; D ambiguous. This CDR3 region has 13 residues. Trimming removed 2 bases from V and 4 bases from J, with 6 bases in between. Germline CDR1 is SGHVS and CDR2 is FNYEAQ.

This clonotype was counted between two and nine times. One end of the junction does not line up with germline, which may come from a read error. V is TRBV6-5 and J is TRBJ1-1, with a weak D call TRBD1 (6 bases). The germline V gene has CDR1 MNHEY and CDR2 SVGAGI. The CDR3 extends over 13 amino acids. The DNA for the CDR3 is TGTGCCAGCAGCTACTCCCGGACAGTTGAAGCTTTCTTT. Translated: CASSYSRTVEAFF.

This chain links TRBV10-3 with TRBJ2-2; perhaps TRBD2 as D (6 bases). The CDR3 consists of 16 residues. Germline CDR1 reads ENHRY; CDR2 reads SYGVKD. V was trimmed by 0 bases and J by 1 base, leaving 9 bases between them. For the CDR3, the DNA is TGTGCCATCAGTGAGTCTCGAGCGGGGAACACCGGGGAGCTGTTTTTT. As protein: CAISESRAGNTGELFF.

This clonotype was seen ten or more times. This rearrangement joins TRBV20-1 to TRBJ2-1, with D unclear. Trimming shortened V by 4 bases and J by 0 bases, and 7 bases separated the two germline ends. Germline CDR1 is DFQATT and CDR2 is SNEGSKA (reference sequence). This CDR3 spans 13 amino acids. CDR3 bases: TGCAGTGCTACCCGAGGCTCCTACAATGAGCAGTTCTTC. Residues: CSATRGSYNEQFF.

The chain is built from TRBV3-1 and TRBJ2-1, with D possibly matching TRBD2 (5 bases). CDR1 is LGHDT and CDR2 is YNNKEL in the germline V gene (reference sequence). Trimming removed 0 bases at V and 9 bases at J, with 6 bases between. The CDR3 is made up of 12 amino acids. The CDR3 loop is CASSQDAGEQFF. The DNA for the CDR3 is TGTGCCAGCAGCCAAGATGCGGGTGAGCAGTTCTTC.

J is TRBJ2-3 and V is TRBV5-1; TRBD1 matches at 7 bases. Germline CDR1 reads SGHRS; CDR2 reads YFSETQ. This CDR3 comprises 16 residues. The V gene end was trimmed by 5 bases and the J gene end by 4 bases; junction bases not matched to a gene: 13. The CDR3 bases are TGCGCCAGCAGGGGGGCTCGAGGGGGCTTGGCAGATACGCAGTATTTT. It is translated as CASRGARGGLADTQYF.

The CDR3: CASSPGTGGTEAFF. For the CDR3, the DNA is TGTGCCAGCTCACCAGGGACAGGGGGCACTGAAGCTTTCTTT. This rearrangement joins TRBV18 to TRBJ1-1; 11 bases line up with TRBD1. CDR1 KGHSH and CDR2 LQKENI come from the germline V gene. The CDR3 consists of 14 residues. After removal of 2 bases from V and 4 bases from J, the junction contained 0 bases not matched to a gene.

This chain's CDR3 is CASSYSNTNTEAFF. CDR3 nucleotides: TGTGCCAGCAGTTACTCGAACACGAACACTGAAGCTTTCTTT. The chain has TRBV6-5 and TRBJ1-1, with D unresolved. This CDR3 has 14 amino acids. Germline V gives CDR1 MNHEY, CDR2 SVGAGI. Trimming left V 0 bases short and J 1 base short, with 6 bases between.

This clonotype was detected only a few times. V and J are TRBV5-6 and TRBJ2-1; 7 nucleotides agree with TRBD1. V was pared by 6 bases and J by 1 base, with 7 bases of the junction left unmatched. CDR3 length equals 15 residues. Germline V gene sequence: CDR1 SGHDT, CDR2 YYEEEE. As DNA, the CDR3 is TGTGCCAGCACCGCAGCAGGGGGATCCTACAATGAGCAGTTCTTC. The encoded protein is CASTAAGGSYNEQFF.

The DNA of the CDR3 is TGTGCCAGCAGTTTTGGTTCGGGGCGACTCGCGATGGAGACCCAGTACTTC. Amino acid sequence: CASSFGSGRLAMETQYF. The V and J genes are TRBV28 and TRBJ2-5; D possibly matches TRBD1 or TRBD2 (5 bases each). V was pared by 3 bases and J by 5 bases, with 22 bases between. Looked up from germline, CDR1 is MDHEN and CDR2 is SYDVKM. CDR3 length: 17 residues.

The table lists this clonotype with a few counts. The V gene is TRBV5-1, the J gene TRBJ2-1; TRBD2 agrees at 9 bases. The V segment lost 2 bases and the J segment 3 bases; nucleotides outside the gene matches: 15. Germline values: CDR1 SGHRS, CDR2 YFSETQ. There are 19 residues in the CDR3. This chain's CDR3 is CASSFPSQRGATYYNEQFF. DNA of the CDR3: TGCGCCAGCAGCTTTCCTAGCCAGCGGGGGGCCACGTACTACAATGAGCAGTTCTTC.

This clonotype has more than one count but fewer than ten. The rearrangement joins TRBV27 to TRBJ2-1; a weak D match, TRBD2 (5 bases). Trimming removed 4 bases at V and 11 bases at J, with 9 bases between. The germline V gene has CDR1 MNHEY and CDR2 SMNVEV (reference sequence). The CDR3 length is 11 residues. The CDR3: CASSSTGKQFF. CDR3 DNA: TGTGCCAGCAGTTCTACGGGGAAGCAGTTCTTC.